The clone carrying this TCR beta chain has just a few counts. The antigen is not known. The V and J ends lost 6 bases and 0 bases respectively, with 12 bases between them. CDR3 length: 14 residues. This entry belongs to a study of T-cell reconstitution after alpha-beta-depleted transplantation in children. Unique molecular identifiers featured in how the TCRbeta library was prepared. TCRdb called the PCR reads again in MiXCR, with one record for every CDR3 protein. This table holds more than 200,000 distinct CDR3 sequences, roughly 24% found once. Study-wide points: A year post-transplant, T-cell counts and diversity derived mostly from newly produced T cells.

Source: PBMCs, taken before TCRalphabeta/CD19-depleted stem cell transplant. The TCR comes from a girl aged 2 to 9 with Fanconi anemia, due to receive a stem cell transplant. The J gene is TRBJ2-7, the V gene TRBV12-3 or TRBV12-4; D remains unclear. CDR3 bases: TGTGCCAGCAGATTCCGGAGCGACTCCTACGAGCAGTACTTC. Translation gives CASRFRSDSYEQYF.